Shown below are 8 T cell receptor beta chains from a single sample sequenced in a study of T cell responses to AZD1222 COVID-19 vaccine. Sequencing used immunoSEQ multiplex PCR; TCRdb keeps in-frame clones, though not all of them. Of hundreds of thousands of clones in the sample, roughly 93% were seen once. This sample comprised peripheral blood, obtained 28 days after the second AZD1222 dose. The receptor source for this set is an adult who received the AZD1222 COVID-19 vaccine.

The J gene is TRBJ2-7, the V gene TRBV7-6; the D is unclear. Trimming took off 3 bases at V and 7 bases at J, with 7 bases between the two ends. Germline V gene sequence: CDR1 SGHVS, CDR2 FNYEAQ. The CDR3 consists of 11 residues. In nucleotides, the CDR3 is TGTGCCAGCAGCTTTTTGGGGGAGCAGTACTTC. Translation: CASSFLGEQYF. Filled out from reference TRBV7-6 and TRBJ2-7, the complete variable domain reads GAGVSQSPRYKVTKRGQDVALRCDPISGHVSLYWYRQALGQGPEFLTYFNYEAQQDKSGLPNDRFSAERPEGSISTLTIQRTEQRDSAMYRCASSFLGEQYFGPGTRLTVT.

This rearrangement joins TRBV7-2 to TRBJ2-7; D not resolved. Germline V lookup: CDR1 SGHTA, CDR2 FQGNSA. The CDR3 is made up of 13 amino acids. The V and J ends lost 6 bases and 4 bases respectively, with 13 bases between them. CDR3 DNA sequence: TGTGCCAGCAGGGCTAGTGGGGTTTACGAGCAGTACTTC. This encodes CASRASGVYEQYF.

The chain links TRBV24-1 to TRBJ2-2; D gene unclear. The CDR3 has 15 residues. Germline assignment: CDR1 KGHDR and CDR2 SFDVKD. Between the trimmed V and J ends, which lost 3 bases and 0 bases, there was a span of 7 bases. CDR3 residues: CATSDEAANTGELFF. As DNA, the CDR3 is TGTGCCACCAGTGATGAGGCGGCGAACACCGGGGAGCTGTTTTTT.

The J gene is TRBJ2-7, the V gene TRBV28, with 10 nucleotides matching TRBD2. CDR1 and CDR2 (germline): MDHEN, SYDVKM. With V trimmed by 5 bases and J by 7 bases, 8 bases remained unmatched. The CDR3 is 14 residues long. DNA of the CDR3: TGTGCCAGCAGTCGCCCGGGACTAGCGAGTGAGCAGTACTTC. This gives the protein CASSRPGLASEQYF.

This rearrangement joins TRBV28 to TRBJ1-1; D is undetermined. The CDR3 sequence is 15 residues long. The germline V and J ends were trimmed by 5 bases and 1 base, with 14 bases remaining between them. CDR1 is MDHEN and CDR2 is SYDVKM in the germline V gene. The DNA for the CDR3 is TGTGCCAGCAGTCTGACTCCGGGTCCGAACACTGAAGCTTTCTTT. Its protein is CASSLTPGPNTEAFF.

The rearrangement uses TRBV6-5 and TRBJ2-3; maybe TRBD1 (6 bases). Germline CDR1 reads MNHEY; CDR2 reads SVGAGI. The CDR3 is made up of 14 amino acids. Trimming left V 5 bases short and J 0 bases short, with 9 bases between. The CDR3 nucleotides are TGTGCCAGCAGTACAGGGTTTAGCACAGATACGCAGTATTTT. This codes for CASSTGFSTDTQYF.

The rearrangement links TRBV19 to TRBJ2-7, with 11 bases matching TRBD2. V was clipped by 6 bases and J by 6 bases; unmatched bases: 4. Germline-derived CDR1 and CDR2 are LNHDA and SQIVND (reference sequence). The CDR3 sequence is 13 residues long. The CDR3 nucleotides are TGTGCCAGTAGCAAGACTAGCGGGGCCGAGCAGTACTTC. This codes for CASSKTSGAEQYF.

The chain is built from TRBV25-1 and TRBJ2-1; unclear D gene. In germline, CDR1 is MGHDK, CDR2 SYGVNS. V lost 1 base and J lost 5, with 12 bases in between. The CDR3 loop spans 15 amino acids. CDR3 sequence: CASSELLGINNEQFF. The CDR3 DNA reads as TGTGCCAGCAGTGAATTGTTAGGGATTAACAATGAGCAGTTCTTC.